Ten or more counts support the clone carrying this T cell receptor beta chain. Its specificity is unknown. This record belongs to a study of identical twins. The study's findings and limits: Fewer insertions marked abundant cord blood beta clonotypes; young adult naive trended weakly, memory not at all.

In every case, the donor was a healthy Caucasian. MiXCR, applied by TCRdb to the 5' RACE reads, yields one record per CDR3 protein. The sample yields 300,000 to 400,000 distinct CDR3 sequences, roughly 9% seen once. V was shortened by 9 bases and J by 0 bases, with 11 bases between the two germline ends. Germline V gene data show CDR1 as MDHEN and CDR2 as SYDVKM. CDR3 length: 14 amino acids. The sequence was collected from a woman between 45 and 60 years old in good health. Sequencing was performed on naive T cells sorted from blood. The V and J genes are TRBV28 and TRBJ2-2, with a possible D match to TRBD2 (6 bases). The CDR3 sequence: CASSRGTNTGELFF. The CDR3, as DNA: TGTGCCAGTTCCCGCGGGACGAACACCGGGGAGCTGTTTTTT. Combining the CDR3 with reference TRBV28 and TRBJ2-2 gives the whole variable domain DVKVTQSSRYLVKRTGEKVFLECVQDMDHENMFWYRQDPGLGLRLIYFSYDVKMKEKGDIPEGYSVSREKKERFSLILESASTNQTSMYLCASSRGTNTGELFFGEGSRLTVL.